The 22 T cell receptor beta chains in this list originate from one sample, sequenced in a study of blood T cell repertoires in COVID-19. Some clones are missing from TCRdb's copy, which holds only in-frame ones; the method was immunoSEQ multiplex PCR. The sample holds around 100,000 clones, 70% to 90% seen once. Sequencing used peripheral blood. These receptors all come from a human donor in a cohort sampled during active COVID-19.

This clone appeared a few times. V usage is TRBV7-2 and J usage is TRBJ2-5; 8 bases fit TRBD2. Germline CDR1 SGHTA, CDR2 FQGNSA. The CDR3 is made up of 15 amino acids. V trimming: 5 bases; J trimming: 0 bases; junction bases outside the gene matches: 5. The CDR3 DNA is TGTGCCAGCAGCAGTAGCGGGGTGTACCAAGAGACCCAGTACTTC. Its translation: CASSSSGVYQETQYF.

V gene TRBV7-2 combines with J gene TRBJ2-2; possible D gene TRBD2, 5 bases. The V end was cut by 5 bases, the J end by 2 bases, with 9 bases between. Germline CDR1 and CDR2: SGHTA and FQGNSA. The CDR3 runs to 14 residues. CDR3 loop: CASSRDYNTGELFF. For the CDR3, the DNA is TGTGCCAGCAGCCGCGACTATAACACCGGGGAGCTGTTTTTT.

The V call is TRBV7-2, the J call TRBJ1-5; 11 nucleotides line up with TRBD1. CDR1 is SGHTA, CDR2 FQGNSA, per germline. The CDR3 consists of 17 residues. V lost 5 bases, J lost 0 bases, and 6 bases stayed unmatched. The CDR3 loop is CASSKDRGLFSNQPQHF. The CDR3 region has the DNA TGTGCCAGCAGCAAGGACAGGGGGCTCTTTAGCAATCAGCCCCAGCATTTT. Drawing the rest from reference TRBV7-2 and TRBJ1-5, the complete variable domain is GAGVSQSPSNKVTEKGKDVELRCDPISGHTALYWYRQSLGQGLEFLIYFQGNSAPDKSGLPSDRFSAERTGGSVSTLTIQRTQQEDSAVYLCASSKDRGLFSNQPQHFGDGTRLSIL.

The chain couples TRBV6-5 to TRBJ2-5, with D possibly matching TRBD1 (5 bases). This CDR3 contains 13 residues. Trimming removed 7 bases at V and 5 bases at J, with 14 bases between. Germline CDR1 reads MNHEY; CDR2 reads SVGAGI. CDR3 DNA sequence: TGTGCCAGCACTCCGAAGGGGTTGGAGACCCAGTACTTC. Residues: CASTPKGLETQYF.

The chain couples TRBV3-1 (or the pseudogene TRBV3-2) to TRBJ2-3, with TRBD2 matching 8 bases. J was trimmed by 5 bases and V by 2 bases; bases with no gene match: 9. Germline V lookup: CDR1 LGHDT, CDR2 YNNKEL (reference sequence). The CDR3 length is 16 residues. The CDR3 DNA is TGTGCCAGCAGCCAACCGGGGCTAGCGGGCCTAGATACGCAGTATTTT. Translated: CASSQPGLAGLDTQYF.

CDR3 in DNA: TGTGCCAGCAGCCTACAGGGCTTGACGAACACCGGGGAGCTGTTTTTT. Its translation is CASSLQGLTNTGELFF. This chain joins TRBV5-6 and TRBJ2-2; a possible D gene is TRBD1 (6 bases). Germline CDR1 and CDR2: SGHDT and YYEEEE. V shed 4 bases and J shed 0 bases, with 13 bases lying between them. The CDR3 spans 16 residues.

The chain uses TRBV27 and TRBJ1-2; tentative D call: TRBD1 (6 bases). There are 18 residues in the CDR3. Per the germline V gene, CDR1 is MNHEY and CDR2 is SMNVEV (reference sequence). V lost 6 bases, J lost 4 bases, and 27 bases lay in between. The CDR3 is CASSPNPGAGRVPYGYTF. The CDR3, as DNA: TGTGCCAGCAGCCCGAACCCGGGGGCAGGGAGGGTTCCCTATGGCTACACCTTC.

The chain employs TRBV5-1 and TRBJ2-7, with D unresolved. V lost 1 base and J 3 bases, leaving 11 bases between the germline ends. Germline CDR1 is SGHRS and CDR2 is YFSETQ. The CDR3 loop spans 14 amino acids. Here the CDR3 reads CASSLSYRSYEQYF. Written as DNA, the CDR3 is TGCGCCAGCAGCTTGTCCTACCGGAGCTACGAGCAGTACTTC.

This clone was detected only once. The rearrangement links TRBV20-1 to TRBJ1-5; 7 nucleotides align to TRBD1. The trim removed 6 bases at V and 6 bases at J, leaving 5 bases unmatched. The CDR3 totals 12 residues. The germline V gene has CDR1 DFQATT and CDR2 SNEGSKA (reference sequence). The DNA for the CDR3 is TGCAGTGCAAGTGACAGGGCTCAGCCCCAGCATTTT. Its protein is CSASDRAQPQHF.

The chain couples TRBV11-3 to TRBJ2-1, with 12 bases aligning to TRBD2. Germline V CDR1 and CDR2: SGHNT, YENEEA. V dropped 5 bases and J dropped 3; count of bases not matched to a gene: 2. The CDR3 has 15 amino acids. As DNA, the CDR3 is TGTGCCAGCAGCAAGACTAGCGGGAGCTACAATGAGCAGTTCTTC. It specifies CASSKTSGSYNEQFF.

J is TRBJ2-3 and V is TRBV24-1, with a weak D call TRBD1 (5 bases). This CDR3 contains 15 residues. V gave up 2 bases and J gave up 3 bases, with 11 bases separating them. The germline V gene has CDR1 KGHDR and CDR2 SFDVKD. The CDR3 spells CATSDSGKLTDTQYF. As DNA, the CDR3 is TGTGCCACCAGTGATTCAGGGAAGTTGACAGATACGCAGTATTTT.

This chain uses TRBV18 with TRBJ2-7; D might be TRBD2 (7 bases). The germline gives CDR1 KGHSH, CDR2 LQKENI. The CDR3 is made up of 16 amino acids. Trimming took 6 bases from V and 1 from J, leaving 19 bases between them. DNA of the CDR3: TGTGCCAGCTCCCAATCTAGGGGGAGGGCTTCCTACGAGCAGTACTTC. It codes for CASSQSRGRASYEQYF.

CDR3 sequence reads: CASSHRNTDTQYF. CDR3 in DNA: TGTGCCAGCAGCCACAGGAACACAGATACGCAGTATTTT. V usage is TRBV5-8 and J usage is TRBJ2-3, with D possibly TRBD1 on 5 matching bases. Trimming stripped 4 bases from V and 2 bases from J, with 8 bases between. The CDR3 sequence is 13 residues long. Germline V gene lookup returns CDR1 SGHTS and CDR2 YDEGEE.

The chain couples TRBV2 to TRBJ1-5; D perhaps matches TRBD1 (6 bases). The CDR3 totals 15 residues. The germline CDR1 and CDR2 sequences are SNHLY and FYNNEI. V shed 7 bases and J shed 6 bases, with 19 bases lying between them. In nucleotides, the CDR3 is TGTGCCAGCACCCTACAGGGTCTTATAGGTCAGCCCCAGCATTTT. Encoded protein: CASTLQGLIGQPQHF.

CDR3 region: CASRGQGAGEQYF. The DNA of the CDR3 is TGTGCCAGTAGGGGACAGGGGGCGGGAGAGCAGTACTTC. This sequence joins TRBV19 and TRBJ2-7, with 12 bases matching TRBD1. The CDR3 covers 13 residues. Germline values: CDR1 LNHDA, CDR2 SQIVND (reference sequence). Losses at the gene ends were 6 bases for V and 7 bases for J; bases not matched to a gene: 4.

The V call is TRBV5-8, the J call TRBJ1-4; 7 bases map to TRBD1. This CDR3 contains 14 residues. J lost 4 bases, V lost 1 base, and 1 base had no gene match. Germline V gene sequence: CDR1 SGHTS, CDR2 YDEGEE. The CDR3 reads CASSLNRGNEKLFF. DNA of the CDR3: TGTGCCAGCAGCTTGAACAGGGGTAATGAAAAACTGTTTTTT. The full variable domain, rest sourced from reference TRBV5-8 and TRBJ1-4, is EAGVTQSPTHLIKTRGQQATLRCSPISGHTSVYWYQQALGLGLQFLLWYDEGEERNRGNFPPRFSGRQFPNYSSELNVNALELEDSALYLCASSLNRGNEKLFFGSGTQLSVL.

The rearrangement uses TRBV4-1 and TRBJ1-2; 9 bases fit TRBD1. V lost 4 bases to trimming and J lost 5 bases; unmatched junction nucleotides: 17. CDR1 is MGHRA and CDR2 is YSYEKL in the germline V gene. The CDR3 contains 18 residues. The CDR3 loop reads CASSPVTLRDREAYGYTF. CDR3 nucleotide sequence: TGCGCCAGCAGCCCAGTTACCTTGAGGGACAGGGAAGCGTATGGCTACACCTTC.

In DNA, the CDR3 is TGTGCCAGTAGTATAGGACAGGACAATCAGCCCCAGCATTTT. Its translation is CASSIGQDNQPQHF. The rearrangement uses TRBV19 and TRBJ1-5, with TRBD1 as a possible D gene (6 bases). Germline V gives CDR1 LNHDA, CDR2 SQIVND (reference sequence). The V and J ends lost 1 base and 3 bases respectively, with 7 bases between them. CDR3 length equals 14 residues.

The J gene is TRBJ2-7, the V gene TRBV5-3; D is possibly TRBD1 (6 bases). TRBV5-3 is labeled an ORF, and its function is uncertain. V gave up 1 base and J gave up 2 bases, with 16 bases separating them. This CDR3 is built from 16 residues. The CDR3 region has the DNA TGTGCCAGAAGCTTGTATTTAGACAGGCGAACCTACGAGCAGTACTTC. Its translation is CARSLYLDRRTYEQYF.

By share of the sample, this clone is medium-sized. The rearrangement links TRBV3-1 (or the pseudogene TRBV3-2) to TRBJ1-1; no reliable D call. V lost 4 bases, J lost 7 bases, and 16 bases lay in between. CDR1 is LGHDT, CDR2 YNNKEL, per germline (reference sequence). The CDR3 is 14 amino acids. CDR3 nucleotide sequence: TGTGCCAGCAGCCCTGGGCGTGATGTGTTTGAAGCTTTCTTT. Protein sequence: CASSPGRDVFEAFF.

The gene calls are TRBV2 and TRBJ2-5, with TRBD2 matching over 9 bases. J gave up 5 bases and V 6 bases, and 1 base lay outside the gene matches. Looked up from germline, CDR1 is SNHLY and CDR2 is FYNNEI. This CDR3 has 12 residues. The CDR3 reads CASRGTSETQYF. The CDR3 nucleotides read TGTGCCAGCAGAGGGACTAGCGAGACCCAGTACTTC. Variable domain in full (rest from reference TRBV2 and TRBJ2-5): EPEVTQTPSHQVTQMGQEVILRCVPISNHLYFYWYRQILGQKVEFLVSFYNNEISEKSEIFDDQFSVERPDGSNFTLKIRSTKLEDSAMYFCASRGTSETQYFGPGTRLLVL.

The genes are TRBV5-1 and TRBJ2-5; D unresolved. CDR3 size: 15 residues. V was cut by 1 base and J by 3 bases, with 13 bases left in between. Germline loops: CDR1 SGHRS, CDR2 YFSETQ. The CDR3 DNA reads as TGCGCCAGCAGCTTGCAGACTCTTACCGAAGAGACCCAGTACTTC. This codes for CASSLQTLTEETQYF. The whole variable domain, remainder taken from reference TRBV5-1 and TRBJ2-5, is KAGVTQTPRYLIKTRGQQVTLSCSPISGHRSVSWYQQTPGQGLQFLFEYFSETQRNKGNFPGRFSGRQFSNSRSEMNVSTLELGDSALYLCASSLQTLTEETQYFGPGTRLLVL.